This passage covers 7 T cell receptor beta chains from one sample sequenced in a study of response to subunit inactivated influenza vaccine. One entry per CDR3 protein results from TCRdb running MiXCR on the RT-PCR reads. The table includes 530,000 or so distinct CDR3 sequences, less than 15% detected once. Sequenced material: PBMCs from blood, taken 12 days after vaccination. These receptors all come from a man aged 45-60 years who received an inactivated influenza vaccine.

This clonotype was counted between two and nine times. The V gene is TRBV10-3, the J gene TRBJ2-3, with D possibly TRBD1 on 5 matching bases. The germline V gene encodes CDR1 ENHRY and CDR2 SYGVKD. There are 14 residues in the CDR3. Trimming removed 2 bases at V and 5 bases at J, with 11 bases between. Here the CDR3 DNA reads TGTGCCATCAGTGAGAGGGGTGGTATAGATACGCAGTATTTT. The encoded protein is CAISERGGIDTQYF.

In its sample, this clonotype was seen a few times. The chain employs TRBV6-5 and TRBJ2-5; the D gene is possibly TRBD1 (5 bases). V was trimmed by 4 bases and J by 2 bases, leaving 14 bases between them. Germline CDR1 is MNHEY and CDR2 is SVGAGI. The length of the CDR3 is 15 residues. In DNA form, the CDR3 reads TGTGCCAGCAGTTTAAGACAGTGGGGACAAGAGACCCAGTACTTC. It yields the protein CASSLRQWGQETQYF.

Many counts were recorded for this clonotype. The V call is TRBV6-5, the J call TRBJ2-3; D is unresolved. This CDR3 is 14 amino acids long. Germline V gene sequence: CDR1 MNHEY, CDR2 SVGAGI. V gave up 4 bases and J gave up 1 base, with 9 bases separating them. CDR3 in amino acids: CASSLRAGTDTQYF. CDR3 nucleotides: TGTGCCAGCAGTTTACGGGCGGGCACAGATACGCAGTATTTT.

The chain recombines TRBV7-2 with TRBJ2-7, with 7 bases identical to TRBD2. V lost 1 base to trimming and J lost 2 bases; unmatched junction nucleotides: 5. The CDR3 runs 15 residues. Germline CDR1 SGHTA, CDR2 FQGNSA. CDR3 residues: CASSLGLAATYEQYF. The CDR3 bases are TGTGCCAGCAGCTTAGGACTAGCCGCGACCTACGAGCAGTACTTC.

The chain combines TRBV12-3 or TRBV12-4 with TRBJ1-2; 9 bases align to TRBD1. This CDR3 has 15 amino acids. Trimming at V came to 6 bases and at J to 4 bases, leaving 9 bases not matched to a gene. The DNA for the CDR3 is TGTGCCAGCAGCGGACAGGGGAAGGGGTTCTATGGCTACACCTTC. It translates to CASSGQGKGFYGYTF.

J is TRBJ2-7 and V is TRBV5-1; D perhaps matches TRBD1 (5 bases). This CDR3 comprises 13 residues. V was clipped by 2 bases and J by 3 bases, with 9 bases between them. The V gene's germline CDR1 is SGHRS and CDR2 YFSETQ. CDR3 in DNA: TGCGCCAGCAGCTTACAGGCCCTCTACGAGCAGTACTTC. Protein: CASSLQALYEQYF.

This chain uses TRBV20-1 with TRBJ2-5; tentatively, D is TRBD2 (6 bases). Germline V gene sequence: CDR1 DFQATT, CDR2 SNEGSKA (reference sequence). V was shortened by 5 bases and J by 2 bases, with 18 bases between the two germline ends. The CDR3 covers 15 residues. This CDR3 reads CSAPRMASEQETQYF. For the CDR3, the DNA is TGCAGTGCTCCCCGTATGGCTAGCGAACAAGAGACCCAGTACTTC.